This T cell receptor beta chain was sequenced for a study of shared clonotypes between healthy human individuals. Study results and limitations: In several donors, around 5% of naive CD4 clonotypes appeared in common. Shared clonotypes across all four donors exceeded non-shared ones in generation probability.

In regard to this clone: Its antigen is undetermined.

CDR3 length equals 15 residues. The germline V gene has CDR1 LNHDA and CDR2 SQIVND (reference sequence). Trimming took 6 bases from V and 8 from J; bases not matched to a gene: 13. Assay used: immunoSEQ multiplex PCR; TCRdb lists only in-frame clones, some missing. The data show about 2.3 million clones, less than 95% seen once. This chain links TRBV19 with TRBJ1-5, with 7 bases lining up with TRBD1. The sequenced sample consisted of naive CD4+ T cells from PBMCs. Subset of the sample: CD45RA+ positively selected. The sequence derives from a man between 18 and 35 years old in good health. Some clones in this sample may be carry-over from other donors' samples. The CDR3 DNA reads TGTGCCAGTAGGGAGACAGGGTCACCTTTAAAGCCCCAGCATTTT. Protein sequence: CASRETGSPLKPQHF.